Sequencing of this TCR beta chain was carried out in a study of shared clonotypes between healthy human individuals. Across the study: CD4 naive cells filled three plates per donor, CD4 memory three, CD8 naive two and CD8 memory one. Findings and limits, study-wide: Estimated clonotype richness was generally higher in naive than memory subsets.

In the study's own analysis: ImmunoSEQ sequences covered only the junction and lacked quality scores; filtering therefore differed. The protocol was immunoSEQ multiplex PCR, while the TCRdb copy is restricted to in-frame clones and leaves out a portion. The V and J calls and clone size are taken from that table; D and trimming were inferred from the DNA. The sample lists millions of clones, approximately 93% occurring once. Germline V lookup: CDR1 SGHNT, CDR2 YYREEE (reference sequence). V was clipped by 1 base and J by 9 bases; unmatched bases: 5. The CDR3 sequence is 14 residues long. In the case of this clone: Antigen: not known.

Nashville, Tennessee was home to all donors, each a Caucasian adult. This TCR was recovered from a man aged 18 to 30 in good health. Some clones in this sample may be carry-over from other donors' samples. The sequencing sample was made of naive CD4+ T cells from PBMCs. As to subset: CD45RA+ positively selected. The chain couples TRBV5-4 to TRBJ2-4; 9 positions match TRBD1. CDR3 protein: CASSLRQGGAIQYF. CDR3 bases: TGTGCCAGCAGCTTGCGACAGGGGGGTGCCATTCAGTACTTC.